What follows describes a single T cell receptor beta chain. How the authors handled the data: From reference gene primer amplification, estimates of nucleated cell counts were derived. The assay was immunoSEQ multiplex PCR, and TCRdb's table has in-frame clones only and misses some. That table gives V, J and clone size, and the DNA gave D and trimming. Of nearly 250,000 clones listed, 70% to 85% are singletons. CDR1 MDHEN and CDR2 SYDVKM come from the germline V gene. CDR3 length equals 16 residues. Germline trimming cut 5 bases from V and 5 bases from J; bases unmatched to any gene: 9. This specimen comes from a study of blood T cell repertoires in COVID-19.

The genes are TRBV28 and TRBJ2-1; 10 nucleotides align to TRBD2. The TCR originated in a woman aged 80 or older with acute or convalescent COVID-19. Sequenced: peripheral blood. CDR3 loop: CASSSGTSVIHNEQFF. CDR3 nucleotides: TGTGCCAGCAGTAGCGGGACTAGCGTAATCCACAATGAGCAGTTCTTC.